A single sample gave rise to the 8 T cell receptor beta chains below, sequenced in a study of blood T cell repertoires in COVID-19. Clones were sequenced by immunoSEQ multiplex PCR, and TCRdb holds only the in-frame ones, with some missing. The sample includes 200,000 to 300,000 clones, roughly 88% of them seen just once. Source material: PBMCs or T cells enriched from blood (not recorded which). These receptors originate from a woman aged 40 to 50 with acute COVID-19.

This chain links TRBV18 with TRBJ2-7; TRBD1 might be the D (6 bases). This CDR3 has 14 residues. Germline CDR1 reads KGHSH; CDR2 reads LQKENI. V lost 2 bases and J 1 base, leaving 9 bases between the germline ends. CDR3 amino acids: CASSPGGTSYEQYF. For the CDR3, the DNA is TGTGCCAGCTCACCAGGGGGCACTTCCTACGAGCAGTACTTC. Full variable domain (outside the CDR3, taken from reference TRBV18 and TRBJ2-7): NAGVMQNPRHLVRRRGQEARLRCSPMKGHSHVYWYRQLPEEGLKFMVYLQKENIIDESGMPKERFSAEFPKEGPSILRIQQVVRGDSAAYFCASSPGGTSYEQYFGPGTRLTVT.

The chain is built from TRBV4-2 and TRBJ2-3; 8 nucleotides align to TRBD2. With 3 bases clipped from V and 5 bases from J, the junction kept 7 bases outside the gene matches. This CDR3 contains 15 residues. Germline V lookup: CDR1 LGHNA, CDR2 YNFKEQ. DNA for the CDR3: TGTGCCAGCAGCCAGCGGGGGGCTCGGGAAGATACGCAGTATTTT. It codes for CASSQRGAREDTQYF.

V usage is TRBV9 and J usage is TRBJ2-7; 7 nucleotides agree with TRBD1. The junction had 5 bases not matched to a gene; V was cut back by 0 bases and J by 2 bases. CDR3 size: 15 residues. Germline lookup yields CDR1 SGDLS and CDR2 YYNGEE. This chain's CDR3 is CASSVAGTDAYEQYF. DNA for the CDR3: TGTGCCAGCAGCGTAGCGGGGACAGATGCCTACGAGCAGTACTTC.

The chain links TRBV29-1 to TRBJ1-2; perhaps TRBD1 as D (6 bases). V was cut by 7 bases and J by 2 bases, with 14 bases left in between. This CDR3 region has 13 residues. The germline gives CDR1 SQVTM, CDR2 ANQGSEA. The CDR3 DNA is TGCAGCGGCCGGCCTACAGGGAACTATGGCTACACCTTC. The encoded protein is CSGRPTGNYGYTF.

This clone has at least ten counts. This chain joins TRBV7-2 and TRBJ2-7; D call uncertain. The CDR3 is 14 amino acids. Germline values: CDR1 SGHTA, CDR2 FQGNSA. Trimming stripped 5 bases from V and 0 bases from J, with 11 bases between. CDR3 sequence: CASSAWRNSYEQYF. CDR3 coding DNA: TGTGCCAGCAGCGCGTGGCGGAACTCCTACGAGCAGTACTTC.

The J gene is TRBJ2-1, the V gene TRBV7-2; 10 bases fit TRBD1. In germline, CDR1 is SGHTA, CDR2 FQGNSA. The length of the CDR3 is 14 residues. With V trimmed by 5 bases and J by 7 bases, 5 bases remained unmatched. In DNA, the CDR3 is TGTGCCAGCAGCCCGGGACAGGGGTGGAATGAGCAGTTCTTC. This translates into CASSPGQGWNEQFF.

This clone was detected a few times. This rearrangement joins TRBV5-6 to TRBJ1-1; 10 nucleotides agree with TRBD1. The V segment lost 0 bases and the J segment 2 bases; nucleotides outside the gene matches: 4. The CDR3 consists of 16 residues. Germline V gene data show CDR1 as SGHDT and CDR2 as YYEEEE. The CDR3 reads CASSLGGQGINTEAFF. The CDR3 DNA is TGTGCCAGCAGCTTGGGGGGACAGGGGATAAACACTGAAGCTTTCTTT.

The genes are TRBV6-2 or TRBV6-3 and TRBJ2-1; 10 bases agree with TRBD2. CDR1 and CDR2 from the germline V gene are MNHEY and SVGEGT. The CDR3 has 20 residues. V was pared by 0 bases and J by 7 bases, with 18 bases of the junction left unmatched. The CDR3 loop is CASSYSVIAGGRPVSNEQFF. The CDR3 coding sequence is TGTGCCAGCAGTTACTCGGTAATAGCGGGAGGCCGCCCAGTCTCAAATGAGCAGTTCTTC.